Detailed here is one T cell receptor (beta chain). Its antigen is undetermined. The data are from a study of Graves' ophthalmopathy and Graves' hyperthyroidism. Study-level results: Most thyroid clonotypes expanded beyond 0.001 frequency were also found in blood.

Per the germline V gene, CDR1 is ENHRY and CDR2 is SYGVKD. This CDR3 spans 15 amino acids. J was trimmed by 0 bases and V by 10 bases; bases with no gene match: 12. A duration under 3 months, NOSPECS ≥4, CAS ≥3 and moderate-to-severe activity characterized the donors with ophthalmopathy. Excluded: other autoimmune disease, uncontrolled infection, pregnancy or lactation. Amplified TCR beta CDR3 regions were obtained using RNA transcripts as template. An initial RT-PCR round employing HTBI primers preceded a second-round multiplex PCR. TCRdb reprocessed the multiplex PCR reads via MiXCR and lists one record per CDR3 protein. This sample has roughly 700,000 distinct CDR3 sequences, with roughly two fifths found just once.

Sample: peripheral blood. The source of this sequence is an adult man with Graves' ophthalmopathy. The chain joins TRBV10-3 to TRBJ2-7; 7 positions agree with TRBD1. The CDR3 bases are TGTGCCAGCAACGAAGACAGGGTGGCCTCCTACGAGCAGTACTTC. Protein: CASNEDRVASYEQYF.